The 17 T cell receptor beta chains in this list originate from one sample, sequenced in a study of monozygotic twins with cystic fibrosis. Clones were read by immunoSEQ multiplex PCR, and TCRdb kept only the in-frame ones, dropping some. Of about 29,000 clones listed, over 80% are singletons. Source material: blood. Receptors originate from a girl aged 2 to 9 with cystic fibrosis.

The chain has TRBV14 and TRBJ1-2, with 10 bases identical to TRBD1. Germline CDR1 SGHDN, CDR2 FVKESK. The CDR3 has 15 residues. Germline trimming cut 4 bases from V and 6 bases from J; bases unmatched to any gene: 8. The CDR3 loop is CASSLTGTGANGYTF. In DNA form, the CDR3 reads TGTGCCAGCAGCCTGACCGGGACAGGGGCGAATGGCTACACCTTC.

The CDR3 sequence is CASSQGGEQFF. The CDR3 DNA follows: TGTGCCAGCAGCCAGGGGGGTGAGCAGTTCTTC. The rearrangement uses TRBV7-6 and TRBJ2-1, with D possibly TRBD1 on 7 matching bases. V dropped 5 bases and J dropped 9 bases, with 8 bases sitting between them. The CDR3 has 11 residues. Per the germline V gene, CDR1 is SGHVS and CDR2 is FNYEAQ. The full variable domain, completed using reference TRBV7-6 and TRBJ2-1, is GAGVSQSPRYKVTKRGQDVALRCDPISGHVSLYWYRQALGQGPEFLTYFNYEAQQDKSGLPNDRFSAERPEGSISTLTIQRTEQRDSAMYRCASSQGGEQFFGPGTRLTVL.

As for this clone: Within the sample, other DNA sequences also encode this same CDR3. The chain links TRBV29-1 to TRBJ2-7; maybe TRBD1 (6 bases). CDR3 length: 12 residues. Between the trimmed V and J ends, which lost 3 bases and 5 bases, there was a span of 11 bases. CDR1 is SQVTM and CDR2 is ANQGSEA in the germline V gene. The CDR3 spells CSVEGQGNEQYF. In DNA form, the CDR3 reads TGCAGCGTTGAGGGGCAGGGGAACGAGCAGTACTTC.

CDR3 loop: CASSQDSEGRVETQYF. For the CDR3, the DNA is TGTGCCAGCAGCCAAGATTCGGAGGGGCGGGTCGAGACCCAGTACTTC. The chain uses TRBV4-2 and TRBJ2-5; D is possibly TRBD2 (6 bases). CDR1 is LGHNA, CDR2 YNFKEQ, per germline. The CDR3 extends over 16 amino acids. V dropped 0 bases and J dropped 5 bases, with 16 bases sitting between them.

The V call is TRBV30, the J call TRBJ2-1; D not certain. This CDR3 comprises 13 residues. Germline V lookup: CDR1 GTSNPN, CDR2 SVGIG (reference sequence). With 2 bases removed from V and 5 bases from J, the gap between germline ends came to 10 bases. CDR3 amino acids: CAWSSVANNEQFF. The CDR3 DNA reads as TGTGCCTGGAGTTCGGTCGCCAACAATGAGCAGTTCTTC.

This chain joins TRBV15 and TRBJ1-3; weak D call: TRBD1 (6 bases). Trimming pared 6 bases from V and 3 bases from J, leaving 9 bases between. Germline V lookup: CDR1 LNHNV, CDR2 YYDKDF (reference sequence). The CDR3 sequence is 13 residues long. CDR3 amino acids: CATRGGIGNTIYF. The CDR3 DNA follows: TGTGCCACCAGAGGGGGTATTGGAAACACCATATATTTT.

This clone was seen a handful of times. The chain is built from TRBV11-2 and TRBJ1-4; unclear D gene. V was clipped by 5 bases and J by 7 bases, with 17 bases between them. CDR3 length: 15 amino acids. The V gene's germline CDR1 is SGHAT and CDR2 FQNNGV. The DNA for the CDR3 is TGTGCCAGCAGCCTCCAGGACGGAAATATTGAAAAACTGTTTTTT. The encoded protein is CASSLQDGNIEKLFF.

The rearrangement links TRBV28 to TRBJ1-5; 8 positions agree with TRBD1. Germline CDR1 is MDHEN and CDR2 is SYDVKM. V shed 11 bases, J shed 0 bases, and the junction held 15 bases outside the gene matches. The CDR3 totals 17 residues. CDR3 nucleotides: TGTGCCGTAACTCCCGGGACAGGACTACGTAGCAATCAGCCCCAGCATTTT. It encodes CAVTPGTGLRSNQPQHF.

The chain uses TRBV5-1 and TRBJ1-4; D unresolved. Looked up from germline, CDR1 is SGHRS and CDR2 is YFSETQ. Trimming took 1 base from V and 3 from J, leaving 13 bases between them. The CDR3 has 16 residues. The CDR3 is CASSLPGAGANEKLFF. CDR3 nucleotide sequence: TGCGCCAGCAGCTTGCCGGGAGCCGGGGCTAATGAAAAACTGTTTTTT.

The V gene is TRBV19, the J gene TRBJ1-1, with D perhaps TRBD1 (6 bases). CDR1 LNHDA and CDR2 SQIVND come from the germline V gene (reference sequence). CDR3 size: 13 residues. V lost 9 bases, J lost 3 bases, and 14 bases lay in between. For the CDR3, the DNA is TGTGCCAGCCGTTGGACAGAACACACTGAAGCTTTCTTT. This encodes CASRWTEHTEAFF. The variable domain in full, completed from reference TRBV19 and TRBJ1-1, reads DGGITQSPKYLFRKEGQNVTLSCEQNLNHDAMYWYRQDPGQGLRLIYYSQIVNDFQKGDIAEGYSVSREKKESFPLTVTSAQKNPTAFYLCASRWTEHTEAFFGQGTRLTVV.

The CDR3 sequence: CASRPPVAGGQFF. The CDR3 DNA follows: TGTGCCAGCAGACCACCCGTAGCGGGAGGGCAGTTCTTC. The rearrangement joins TRBV27 to TRBJ2-1, with 10 bases that match TRBD2. Germline V lookup: CDR1 MNHEY, CDR2 SMNVEV (reference sequence). V shed 6 bases, J shed 12 bases, and the junction held 8 bases outside the gene matches. The CDR3 sequence is 13 residues long.

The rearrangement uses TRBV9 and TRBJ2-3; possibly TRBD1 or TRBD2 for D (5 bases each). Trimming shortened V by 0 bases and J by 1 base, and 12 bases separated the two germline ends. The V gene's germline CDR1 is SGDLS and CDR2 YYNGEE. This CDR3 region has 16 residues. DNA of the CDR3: TGTGCCAGCAGCGTAGAATGGGGGTGGGGCACAGATACGCAGTATTTT. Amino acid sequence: CASSVEWGWGTDTQYF.

The CDR3, as DNA: TGTGCCAGCAGCCCAGGACTAGATACTAGCACAGATACGCAGTATTTT. Its translation: CASSPGLDTSTDTQYF. The V call is TRBV7-2, the J call TRBJ2-3, with TRBD2 matching over 7 bases. The V gene end was trimmed by 5 bases and the J gene end by 0 bases; junction bases not matched to a gene: 8. The CDR3 extends over 16 amino acids. Looked up from germline, CDR1 is SGHTA and CDR2 is FQGNSA.

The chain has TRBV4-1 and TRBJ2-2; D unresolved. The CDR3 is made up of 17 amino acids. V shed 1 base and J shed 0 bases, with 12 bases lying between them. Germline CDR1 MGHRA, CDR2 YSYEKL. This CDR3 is CASSQGWIAPNTGELFF. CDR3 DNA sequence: TGCGCCAGCAGCCAAGGATGGATCGCCCCGAACACCGGGGAGCTGTTTTTT.

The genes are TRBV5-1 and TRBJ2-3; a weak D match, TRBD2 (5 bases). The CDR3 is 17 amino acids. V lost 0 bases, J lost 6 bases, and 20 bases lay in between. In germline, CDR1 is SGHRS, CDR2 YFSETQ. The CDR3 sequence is CASSLVEGAMQRDTQYF. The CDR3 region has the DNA TGCGCCAGCAGCTTGGTAGAGGGAGCCATGCAGAGGGATACGCAGTATTTT.

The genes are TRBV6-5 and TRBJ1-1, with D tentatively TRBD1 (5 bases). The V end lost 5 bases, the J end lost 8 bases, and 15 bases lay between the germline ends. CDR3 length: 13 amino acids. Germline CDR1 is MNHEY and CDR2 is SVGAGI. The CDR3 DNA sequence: TGTGCCAGCAGTGCCGCACCAAGGGGCGAAGCTTTCTTT. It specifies CASSAAPRGEAFF.

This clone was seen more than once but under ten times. CDR3 region: CATSREISRNQPQHF. The CDR3 DNA sequence: TGTGCCACCAGCAGAGAAATAAGCCGCAATCAGCCCCAGCATTTT. The V gene is TRBV15, the J gene TRBJ1-5, with no clear D. This CDR3 has 15 residues. From germline, CDR1 is LNHNV and CDR2 YYDKDF (reference sequence). The V gene lost 0 bases and the J gene lost 2 bases, with 8 bases spanning the gap. The variable domain in full, with the rest retrieved from reference TRBV15 and TRBJ1-5, is DAMVIQNPRYQVTQFGKPVTLSCSQTLNHNVMYWYQQKSSQAPKLLFHYYDKDFNNEADTPDNFQSRRPNTSFCFLDIRSPGLGDTAMYLCATSREISRNQPQHFGDGTRLSIL.